The 18 T cell receptor beta chains presented below share a single source sample, sequenced in a study of T cells in Graves' hyperthyroidism and ophthalmopathy. Amplification yielded TCR beta CDR3 regions, with RNA transcripts as the source. With the HTBI primer set, the TCR CDR3 went through a first round of RT-PCR. TCRdb passed the multiplex PCR reads through MiXCR, listing each CDR3 protein once. The sample lists fewer than 800,000 distinct CDR3 sequences, roughly 17% occurring once. The specimen sequenced was blood. These receptor sequences come from a young man with Graves' hyperthyroidism.

This clonotype has ten or more counts. The chain uses TRBV2 and TRBJ1-1; no reliable D call. The CDR3 has 15 amino acids. Germline V gives CDR1 SNHLY, CDR2 FYNNEI. V was trimmed by 6 bases and J by 9 bases, leaving 23 bases between them. In DNA, the CDR3 is TGTGCCAGCAGCGAGGAGGCAGCCCTCCTGGTAAAAGCTTTCTTT. Translated: CASSEEAALLVKAFF. The entire variable domain, with the rest obtained from reference TRBV2 and TRBJ1-1, is as follows: EPEVTQTPSHQVTQMGQEVILRCVPISNHLYFYWYRQILGQKVEFLVSFYNNEISEKSEIFDDQFSVERPDGSNFTLKIRSTKLEDSAMYFCASSEEAALLVKAFFGQGTRLTVV.

This clonotype was counted at least ten times. The chain employs TRBV3-1 and TRBJ2-1; 9 nucleotides align to TRBD2. The germline gives CDR1 LGHDT, CDR2 YNNKEL (reference sequence). The CDR3 covers 19 residues. Germline trimming cut 0 bases from V and 4 bases from J; bases unmatched to any gene: 13. Here the CDR3 DNA reads TGTGCCAGCAGCCAAGAGGGGAAAGTAGCGGGAGTCTGGTACAATGAGCAGTTCTTC. Translation: CASSQEGKVAGVWYNEQFF.

This clonotype was counted a few times. The V gene is TRBV18, the J gene TRBJ2-5; D is ambiguous. This CDR3 is built from 14 residues. In germline, CDR1 is KGHSH, CDR2 LQKENI. Trimming left V 2 bases short and J 1 base short, with 8 bases between. The DNA for the CDR3 is TGTGCCAGCTCACCAAACCGAATCCAAGAGACCCAGTACTTC. Translation: CASSPNRIQETQYF.

In its sample, this clonotype was seen a few times. This chain connects TRBV6-5 to TRBJ2-2, with D tentatively TRBD1 (6 bases). Trimming took 2 bases from V and 4 from J, leaving 11 bases between them. This CDR3 has 15 amino acids. CDR1 is MNHEY and CDR2 is SVGAGI in the germline V gene. CDR3 in DNA: TGTGCCAGCAGTTACCGGGACATGAGCACCGGGGAGCTGTTTTTT. Translating it yields CASSYRDMSTGELFF.

This rearrangement joins TRBV15 to TRBJ2-4; D is possibly TRBD1 or TRBD2 (5 bases each). V lost 3 bases and J lost 0, with 18 bases in between. This CDR3 spans 18 amino acids. CDR1 LNHNV and CDR2 YYDKDF come from the germline V gene (reference sequence). In DNA form, the CDR3 reads TGTGCCACCAGCAGGAAAAGAGGGGAACCTATAGCCAAAAACATTCAGTACTTC. It encodes CATSRKRGEPIAKNIQYF.

This clonotype appeared many times. The chain is built from TRBV2 and TRBJ2-2; TRBD2 matches at 13 bases. The CDR3 length is 17 residues. CDR1 is SNHLY, CDR2 FYNNEI, per germline. Germline trimming cut 6 bases from V and 1 base from J; bases unmatched to any gene: 5. As DNA, the CDR3 is TGTGCCAGCAGCGGACTAGCGGGAGTTGTGAACACCGGGGAGCTGTTTTTT. This gives the protein CASSGLAGVVNTGELFF.

The chain employs TRBV25-1 and TRBJ1-2, with D possibly matching TRBD1 (5 bases). Germline V gene data show CDR1 as MGHDK and CDR2 as SYGVNS. The V gene lost 2 bases and the J gene lost 4 bases, with 8 bases spanning the gap. The CDR3 length is 13 residues. CDR3 sequence reads: CASSEAGRYGYTF. DNA of the CDR3: TGTGCCAGCAGTGAAGCAGGGCGCTATGGCTACACCTTC.

The chain links TRBV6-1 to TRBJ1-1; TRBD1 might be the D (6 bases). The CDR3 has 17 amino acids. V gave up 5 bases and J gave up 0 bases, with 19 bases separating them. CDR1 MNHNS and CDR2 SASEGT come from the germline V gene. Here the CDR3 reads CASSPRGGAYMNTEAFF. The DNA of the CDR3 is TGTGCCAGCAGTCCCCGGGGGGGGGCCTACATGAACACTGAAGCTTTCTTT.

Written as DNA, the CDR3 is TGTGCCATCTCGACGACTAGCCGGGGGACCGGGGAGCTGTTTTTT. Translation gives CAISTTSRGTGELFF. The chain employs TRBV6-2 or TRBV6-3 and TRBJ2-2; 7 bases align to TRBD2. Germline-derived CDR1 and CDR2 are MNHEY and SVGEGT. V was clipped by 10 bases and J by 5 bases; unmatched bases: 13. The CDR3 length is 15 residues.

This clonotype has just a few counts. The DNA for the CDR3 is TGTGCCACCAGCTTTGACAGGCTCACCGGGGAGCTGTTTTTT. It translates to CATSFDRLTGELFF. J is TRBJ2-2 and V is TRBV15, with D possibly matching TRBD1 (6 bases). This CDR3 contains 14 residues. CDR1 and CDR2 (germline): LNHNV, YYDKDF (reference sequence). The V end was cut by 5 bases, the J end by 4 bases, with 11 bases between.

This clonotype occurred many times. The chain links TRBV6-1 to TRBJ2-5; perhaps D is TRBD1 or TRBD2 (5 bases each). V gave up 7 bases and J gave up 0 bases, with 18 bases separating them. The CDR3 is 16 amino acids. CDR1 and CDR2 from the germline V gene are MNHNS and SASEGT. The CDR3 DNA reads as TGTGCCAGCACCAAGGGTGAGGGGAATTACCAAGAGACCCAGTACTTC. It codes for CASTKGEGNYQETQYF.

This clonotype was counted many times. The chain carries TRBV7-2 and TRBJ2-2, with 11 bases aligning to TRBD2. V trimming: 5 bases; J trimming: 4 bases; junction bases outside the gene matches: 6. CDR1 and CDR2 from the germline V gene are SGHTA and FQGNSA. The CDR3 is 16 amino acids. The CDR3 protein is CASSPQLAGVTGELFF. DNA of the CDR3: TGTGCCAGCAGCCCGCAACTAGCGGGAGTCACCGGGGAGCTGTTTTTT.

The sample holds a few counts of this clonotype. The gene calls are TRBV3-1 and TRBJ2-3; TRBD2 matches 10 bases. The CDR3 is 17 amino acids. The germline gives CDR1 LGHDT, CDR2 YNNKEL (reference sequence). Trimming at V came to 0 bases and at J to 1 base, leaving 4 bases not matched to a gene. CDR3 nucleotides: TGTGCCAGCAGCCAAGAAGGGCTAGCGGGAGGCACAGATACGCAGTATTTT. Translating gives CASSQEGLAGGTDTQYF.

This clonotype was recorded many times. The CDR3 protein is CASTYPGQGVYEQYF. CDR3 DNA: TGTGCCAGCACATACCCGGGACAGGGGGTTTACGAGCAGTACTTC. The J gene is TRBJ2-7, the V gene TRBV2; the match to TRBD1 covers 11 bases. V was clipped by 7 bases and J by 4 bases; unmatched bases: 9. There are 15 residues in the CDR3. From germline, CDR1 is SNHLY and CDR2 FYNNEI.

In its sample, this clonotype was seen many times. This sequence joins TRBV28 and TRBJ1-5; D ambiguous. The V gene's germline CDR1 is MDHEN and CDR2 SYDVKM. This CDR3 has 14 amino acids. Between the trimmed V and J ends, which lost 3 bases and 7 bases, there was a span of 13 bases. The CDR3 region has the DNA TGTGCCAGCAGTTTTGATAGGGTTGGACAGCCCCAGCATTTT. Its translation is CASSFDRVGQPQHF. The variable domain in full, completed from reference TRBV28 and TRBJ1-5, reads DVKVTQSSRYLVKRTGEKVFLECVQDMDHENMFWYRQDPGLGLRLIYFSYDVKMKEKGDIPEGYSVSREKKERFSLILESASTNQTSMYLCASSFDRVGQPQHFGDGTRLSIL.

V gene TRBV12-3 or TRBV12-4 combines with J gene TRBJ1-1; D gene uncertain. CDR3 length: 15 amino acids. The V end was cut by 6 bases, the J end by 1 base, with 15 bases between. The CDR3 DNA sequence: TGTGCCAGCAGCAACCCGAAGGGCCGGAACACTGAAGCTTTCTTT. Protein sequence: CASSNPKGRNTEAFF.

This chain uses TRBV2 with TRBJ1-5; perhaps TRBD1 as D (6 bases). There are 14 residues in the CDR3. Germline CDR1 SNHLY, CDR2 FYNNEI. Trimming removed 7 bases at V and 0 bases at J, with 10 bases between. CDR3 amino acids: CASKRGTSNQPQHF. The CDR3 DNA reads TGTGCCAGCAAGAGGGGGACTAGCAATCAGCCCCAGCATTTT. The variable domain in full, with the rest retrieved from reference TRBV2 and TRBJ1-5, is EPEVTQTPSHQVTQMGQEVILRCVPISNHLYFYWYRQILGQKVEFLVSFYNNEISEKSEIFDDQFSVERPDGSNFTLKIRSTKLEDSAMYFCASKRGTSNQPQHFGDGTRLSIL.

This clonotype was recorded many times. The J gene is TRBJ2-7, the V gene TRBV28; perhaps TRBD1 as D (6 bases). V was cut by 5 bases and J by 3 bases, with 14 bases left in between. The CDR3 is made up of 14 amino acids. Germline CDR1 and CDR2: MDHEN and SYDVKM. CDR3 in amino acids: CASSTTGTLYEQYF. The CDR3 bases are TGTGCCAGCAGTACGACCGGGACACTCTACGAGCAGTACTTC.